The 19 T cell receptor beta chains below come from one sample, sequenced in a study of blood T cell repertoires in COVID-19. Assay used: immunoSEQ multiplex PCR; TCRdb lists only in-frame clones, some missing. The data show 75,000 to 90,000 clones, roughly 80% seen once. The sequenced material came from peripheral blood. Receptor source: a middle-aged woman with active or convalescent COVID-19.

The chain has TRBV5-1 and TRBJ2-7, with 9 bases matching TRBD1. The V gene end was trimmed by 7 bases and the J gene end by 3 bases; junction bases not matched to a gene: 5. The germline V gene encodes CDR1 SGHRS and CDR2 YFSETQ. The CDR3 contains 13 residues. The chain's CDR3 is CASAGTGSYEQYF. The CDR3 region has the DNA TGCGCCAGCGCCGGGACAGGGAGCTACGAGCAGTACTTC. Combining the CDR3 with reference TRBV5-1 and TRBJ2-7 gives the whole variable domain KAGVTQTPRYLIKTRGQQVTLSCSPISGHRSVSWYQQTPGQGLQFLFEYFSETQRNKGNFPGRFSGRQFSNSRSEMNVSTLELGDSALYLCASAGTGSYEQYFGPGTRLTVT.

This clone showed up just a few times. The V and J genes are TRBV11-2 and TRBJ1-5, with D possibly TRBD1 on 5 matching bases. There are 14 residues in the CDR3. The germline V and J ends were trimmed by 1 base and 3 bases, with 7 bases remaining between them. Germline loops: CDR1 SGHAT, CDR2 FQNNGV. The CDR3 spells CASSLGQNNQPQHF. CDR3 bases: TGTGCCAGCAGCTTAGGACAGAACAATCAGCCCCAGCATTTT.

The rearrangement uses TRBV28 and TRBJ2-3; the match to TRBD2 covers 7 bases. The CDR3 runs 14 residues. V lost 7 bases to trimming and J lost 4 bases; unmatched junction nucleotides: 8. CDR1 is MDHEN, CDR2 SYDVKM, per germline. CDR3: CASNLGLEADTQYF. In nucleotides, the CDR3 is TGTGCCAGCAACTTAGGACTAGAAGCAGATACGCAGTATTTT.

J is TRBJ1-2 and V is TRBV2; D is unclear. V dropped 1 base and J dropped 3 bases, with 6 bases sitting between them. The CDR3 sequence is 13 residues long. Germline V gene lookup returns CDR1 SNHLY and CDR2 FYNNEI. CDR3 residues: CASSEGVDYGYTF. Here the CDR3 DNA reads TGTGCCAGCAGTGAAGGCGTTGACTATGGCTACACCTTC.

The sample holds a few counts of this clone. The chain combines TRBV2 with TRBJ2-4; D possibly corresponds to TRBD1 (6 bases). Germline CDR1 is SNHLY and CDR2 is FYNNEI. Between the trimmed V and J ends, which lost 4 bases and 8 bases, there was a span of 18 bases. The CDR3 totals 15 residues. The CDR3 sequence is CASSVGPGRTDIQYF. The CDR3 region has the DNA TGTGCCAGCAGTGTTGGGCCAGGGCGGACAGACATTCAGTACTTC.

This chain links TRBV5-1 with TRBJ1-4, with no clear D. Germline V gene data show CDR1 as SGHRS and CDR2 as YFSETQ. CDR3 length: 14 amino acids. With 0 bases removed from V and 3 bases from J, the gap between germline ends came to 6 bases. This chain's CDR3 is CASSLVEANEKLFF. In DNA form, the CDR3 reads TGCGCCAGCAGCTTGGTAGAGGCTAATGAAAAACTGTTTTTT.

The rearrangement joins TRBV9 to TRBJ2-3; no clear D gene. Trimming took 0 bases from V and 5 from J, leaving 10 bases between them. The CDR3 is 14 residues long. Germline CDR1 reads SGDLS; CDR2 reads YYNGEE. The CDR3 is CASSVGAAKDTQYF. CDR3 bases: TGTGCCAGCAGCGTAGGGGCAGCAAAAGATACGCAGTATTTT. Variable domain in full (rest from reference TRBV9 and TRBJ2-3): DSGVTQTPKHLITATGQRVTLRCSPRSGDLSVYWYQQSLDQGLQFLIQYYNGEERAKGNILERFSAQQFPDLHSELNLSSLELGDSALYFCASSVGAAKDTQYFGPGTRLTVL.

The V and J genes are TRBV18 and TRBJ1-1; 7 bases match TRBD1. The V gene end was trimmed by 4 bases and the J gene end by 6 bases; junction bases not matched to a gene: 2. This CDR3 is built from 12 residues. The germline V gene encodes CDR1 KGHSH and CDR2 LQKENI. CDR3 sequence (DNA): TGTGCCAGCTCACGACAGGGAGCTGAAGCTTTCTTT. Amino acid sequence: CASSRQGAEAFF.

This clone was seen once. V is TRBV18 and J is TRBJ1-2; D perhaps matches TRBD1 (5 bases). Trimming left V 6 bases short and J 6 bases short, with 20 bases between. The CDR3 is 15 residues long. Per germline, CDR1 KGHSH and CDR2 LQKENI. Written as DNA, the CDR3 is TGTGCCAGCTCGCCTTCATATATAGGGGAGGATGGCTACACCTTC. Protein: CASSPSYIGEDGYTF.

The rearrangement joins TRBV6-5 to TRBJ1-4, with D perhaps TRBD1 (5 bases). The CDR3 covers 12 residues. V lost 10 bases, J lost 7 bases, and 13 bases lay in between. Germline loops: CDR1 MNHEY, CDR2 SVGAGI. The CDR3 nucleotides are TGTGCCACCATGGGACTGGGTGAAAAACTGTTTTTT. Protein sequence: CATMGLGEKLFF.

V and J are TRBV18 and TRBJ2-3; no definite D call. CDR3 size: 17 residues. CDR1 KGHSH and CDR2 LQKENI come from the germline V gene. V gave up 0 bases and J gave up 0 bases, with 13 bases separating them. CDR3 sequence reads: CASSPPSVGASTDTQYF. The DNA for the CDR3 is TGTGCCAGCTCACCACCCTCAGTGGGCGCTAGCACAGATACGCAGTATTTT.

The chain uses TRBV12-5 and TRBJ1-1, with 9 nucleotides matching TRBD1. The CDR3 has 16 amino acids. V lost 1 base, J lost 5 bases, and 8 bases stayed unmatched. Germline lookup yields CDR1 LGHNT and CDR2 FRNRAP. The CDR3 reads CASGLETDRGRTEAFF. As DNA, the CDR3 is TGTGCTAGTGGTTTGGAGACGGACAGGGGAAGAACTGAAGCTTTCTTT.

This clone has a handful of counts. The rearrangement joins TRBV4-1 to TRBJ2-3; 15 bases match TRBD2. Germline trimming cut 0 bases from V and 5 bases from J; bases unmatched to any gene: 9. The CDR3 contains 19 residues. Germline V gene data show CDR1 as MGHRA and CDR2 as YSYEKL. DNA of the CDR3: TGCGCCAGCAGCCAAGAGTGGTCAGGACTAGCGGGGGGGCTAGATACGCAGTATTTT. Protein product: CASSQEWSGLAGGLDTQYF.

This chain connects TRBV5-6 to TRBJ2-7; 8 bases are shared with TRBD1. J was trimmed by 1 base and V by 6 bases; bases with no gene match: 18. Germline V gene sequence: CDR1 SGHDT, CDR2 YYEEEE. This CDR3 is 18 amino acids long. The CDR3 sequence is CASTLESRGRPFSYEQYF. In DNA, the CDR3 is TGTGCCAGCACCCTGGAATCCAGGGGGCGCCCCTTTTCCTACGAGCAGTACTTC. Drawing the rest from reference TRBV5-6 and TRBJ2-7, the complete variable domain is DAGVTQSPTHLIKTRGQQVTLRCSPKSGHDTVSWYQQALGQGPQFIFQYYEEEERQRGNFPDRFSGHQFPNYSSELNVNALLLGDSALYLCASTLESRGRPFSYEQYFGPGTRLTVT.

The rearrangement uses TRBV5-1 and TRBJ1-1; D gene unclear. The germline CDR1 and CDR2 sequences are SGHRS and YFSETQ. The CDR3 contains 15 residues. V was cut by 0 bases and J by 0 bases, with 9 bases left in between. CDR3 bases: TGCGCCAGCAGCTTGGCCGTATTTCTGAACACTGAAGCTTTCTTT. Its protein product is CASSLAVFLNTEAFF.

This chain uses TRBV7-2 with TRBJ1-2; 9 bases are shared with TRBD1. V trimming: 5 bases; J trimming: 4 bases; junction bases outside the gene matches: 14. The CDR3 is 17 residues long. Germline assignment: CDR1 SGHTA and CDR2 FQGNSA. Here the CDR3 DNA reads TGTGCCAGCAGCCCACAGGGGACAGGGAATGGGCGCTATGGCTACACCTTC. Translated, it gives CASSPQGTGNGRYGYTF.

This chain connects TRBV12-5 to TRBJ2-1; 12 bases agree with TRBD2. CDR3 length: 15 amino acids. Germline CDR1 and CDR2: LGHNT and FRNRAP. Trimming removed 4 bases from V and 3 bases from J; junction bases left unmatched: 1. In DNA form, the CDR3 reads TGTGCTAGTGGTTCGGGACTAGCGGGCTACAATGAGCAGTTCTTC. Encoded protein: CASGSGLAGYNEQFF.

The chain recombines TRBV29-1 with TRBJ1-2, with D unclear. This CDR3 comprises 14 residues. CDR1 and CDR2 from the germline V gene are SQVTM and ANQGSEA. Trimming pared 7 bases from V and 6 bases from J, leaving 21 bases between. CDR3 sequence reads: CSARLTFFLDGYTF. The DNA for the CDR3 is TGCAGCGCCCGCCTGACATTTTTTTTGGATGGCTACACCTTC.

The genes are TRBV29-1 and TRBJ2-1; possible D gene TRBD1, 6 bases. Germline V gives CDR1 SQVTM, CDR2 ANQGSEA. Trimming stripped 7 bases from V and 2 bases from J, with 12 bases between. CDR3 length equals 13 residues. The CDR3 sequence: CSARTDPYNEQFF. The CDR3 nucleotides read TGCAGCGCCCGGACAGATCCCTACAATGAGCAGTTCTTC.